This TCR beta chain was identified during a study of long-term antiretroviral therapy in people with HIV. With 6 bases removed from V and 1 base from J, the gap between germline ends came to 15 bases. This CDR3 has 15 amino acids. Germline CDR1 is LNHDA and CDR2 is SQIVND (reference sequence). Broader study findings: It was observed that HIV repertoires exhibited narrower CDR3 length ranges than controls.

Regarding this clone: Its antigen remains unidentified.

Survey-level immunoSEQ v3.0 assays were run. Measured with immunoSEQ multiplex PCR; TCRdb has only the in-frame clones, and not every one. The sample yields approximately 32,000 clones, 80% to 90% seen once. Sequenced here: unsorted PBMCs, sampled 0.3 years after starting antiretroviral therapy. The gene calls are TRBV19 and TRBJ1-2, with a tentative D call TRBD1 (5 bases). This clonotype originated in a man younger than 30 with HIV. The CDR3 DNA reads as TGTGCCAGTAGCCAGGGAATTTTCCTTAACTATGGCTACACCTTC. It encodes CASSQGIFLNYGYTF. Using reference TRBV19 and TRBJ1-2 for the parts outside the CDR3, the full variable domain is DGGITQSPKYLFRKEGQNVTLSCEQNLNHDAMYWYRQDPGQGLRLIYYSQIVNDFQKGDIAEGYSVSREKKESFPLTVTSAQKNPTAFYLCASSQGIFLNYGYTFGSGTRLTVV.